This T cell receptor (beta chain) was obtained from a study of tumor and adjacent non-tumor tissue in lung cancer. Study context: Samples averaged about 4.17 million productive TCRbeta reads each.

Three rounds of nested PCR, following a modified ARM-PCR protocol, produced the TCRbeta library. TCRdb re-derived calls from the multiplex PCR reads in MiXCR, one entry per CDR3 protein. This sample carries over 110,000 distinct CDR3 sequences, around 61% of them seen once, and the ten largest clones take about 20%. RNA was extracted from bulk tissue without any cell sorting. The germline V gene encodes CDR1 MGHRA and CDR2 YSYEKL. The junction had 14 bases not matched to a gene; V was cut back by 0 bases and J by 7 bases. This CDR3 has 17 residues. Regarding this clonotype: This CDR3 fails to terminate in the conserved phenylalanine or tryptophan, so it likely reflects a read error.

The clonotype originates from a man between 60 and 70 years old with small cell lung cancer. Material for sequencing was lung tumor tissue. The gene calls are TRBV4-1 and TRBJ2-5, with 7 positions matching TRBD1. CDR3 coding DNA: TGCGCCAGCAGCCAAGAGGTCAGAGGGGGCGCGTGGGGGACCCAGTACATC. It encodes CASSQEVRGGAWGTQYI.